Listed here are 28 T cell receptor beta chains from one sample, sequenced in a study of T cell responses to AZD1222 COVID-19 vaccine. Clones were read by immunoSEQ multiplex PCR, and TCRdb kept only the in-frame ones, dropping some. The sample contains more than 95,000 clones, approximately 85% of which appear only once. Sequencing was performed on peripheral blood, taken 28 days after the second AZD1222 dose. The receptors were sampled from an adult who received the AZD1222 COVID-19 vaccine.

The chain couples TRBV9 to TRBJ1-1; 9 positions match TRBD1. The V gene's germline CDR1 is SGDLS and CDR2 YYNGEE. The CDR3 runs to 16 residues. Losses at the gene ends were 3 bases for V and 0 bases for J; bases not matched to a gene: 6. The CDR3, as DNA: TGTGCCAGCAGCGCCTTTACAGGGGGCGTGAACACTGAAGCTTTCTTT. Protein: CASSAFTGGVNTEAFF.

The chain employs TRBV9 and TRBJ2-7; 8 positions match TRBD1. V was pared by 2 bases and J by 2 bases, with 6 bases of the junction left unmatched. Per germline, CDR1 SGDLS and CDR2 YYNGEE. The CDR3 runs to 15 residues. The CDR3 spells CASSVLPGGPYEQYF. The CDR3, as DNA: TGTGCCAGCAGCGTTCTACCAGGGGGCCCCTACGAGCAGTACTTC. Filled out from reference TRBV9 and TRBJ2-7, the complete variable domain reads DSGVTQTPKHLITATGQRVTLRCSPRSGDLSVYWYQQSLDQGLQFLIQYYNGEERAKGNILERFSAQQFPDLHSELNLSSLELGDSALYFCASSVLPGGPYEQYFGPGTRLTVT.

The rearrangement joins TRBV7-3 to TRBJ2-6; 9 nucleotides match TRBD1. The V gene end was trimmed by 6 bases and the J gene end by 0 bases; junction bases not matched to a gene: 9. There are 18 residues in the CDR3. Per germline, CDR1 SGHTA and CDR2 FQGTGA. CDR3 amino acids: CASSWTGTGSSGANVLTF. CDR3 DNA sequence: TGTGCCAGCAGTTGGACCGGGACAGGGAGCTCTGGGGCCAACGTCCTGACTTTC.

This clone was detected only once. V and J are TRBV19 and TRBJ1-1; 7 bases are shared with TRBD1. Germline V CDR1 and CDR2: LNHDA, SQIVND (reference sequence). The trim removed 4 bases at V and 3 bases at J, leaving 2 bases unmatched. CDR3 length: 13 residues. CDR3 nucleotides: TGTGCCAGTAGTACAACAGGGGACACTGAAGCTTTCTTT. It specifies CASSTTGDTEAFF.

This chain uses TRBV5-6 with TRBJ1-6; D gene unclear. Trimming took off 1 base at V and 9 bases at J, with 17 bases between the two ends. The V gene's germline CDR1 is SGHDT and CDR2 YYEEEE. This CDR3 is built from 16 residues. CDR3 coding DNA: TGTGCCAGCAGCTTGAGGCAGGCGGCCCGGGGTTCACCCCTCCACTTT. This gives the protein CASSLRQAARGSPLHF. The full variable domain, its missing parts supplied by reference TRBV5-6 and TRBJ1-6, is DAGVTQSPTHLIKTRGQQVTLRCSPKSGHDTVSWYQQALGQGPQFIFQYYEEEERQRGNFPDRFSGHQFPNYSSELNVNALLLGDSALYLCASSLRQAARGSPLHFGNGTRLTVT.

The rearrangement links TRBV5-6 to TRBJ1-1; D ambiguous. The germline V gene has CDR1 SGHDT and CDR2 YYEEEE. The CDR3 length is 14 residues. The V end was cut by 4 bases, the J end by 3 bases, with 13 bases between. CDR3 in amino acids: CASSGRGSDTEAFF. The CDR3 DNA sequence: TGTGCCAGCAGCGGACGGGGTTCGGACACTGAAGCTTTCTTT.

The chain recombines TRBV5-1 with TRBJ1-1; TRBD1 aligns across 12 bases. This CDR3 is 16 amino acids long. The V and J ends lost 1 base and 4 bases, in that order; junction bases with no gene match: 5. Germline V gives CDR1 SGHRS, CDR2 YFSETQ. The CDR3 DNA sequence: TGCGCCAGCAGCTTGACGGGACAGGGGGCGACCACTGAAGCTTTCTTT. Protein product: CASSLTGQGATTEAFF.

This clone has a count of ten or more. This chain joins TRBV19 and TRBJ1-3; D is perhaps TRBD1 (6 bases). CDR1 LNHDA and CDR2 SQIVND come from the germline V gene (reference sequence). The V and J ends lost 7 bases and 0 bases respectively, with 22 bases between them. CDR3 length equals 18 residues. This CDR3 reads CASTSDVRRQDSGNTIYF. The CDR3 DNA reads as TGTGCCAGTACCTCGGACGTAAGAAGACAGGACTCTGGAAACACCATATATTTT.

The chain is built from TRBV10-3 and TRBJ1-6; D not certain. CDR1 and CDR2 from the germline V gene are ENHRY and SYGVKD. This CDR3 has 13 amino acids. V lost 10 bases and J 0 bases, leaving 7 bases between the germline ends. The CDR3 protein is CANRDSYNSPLHF. The DNA for the CDR3 is TGTGCCAACCGGGACTCCTATAATTCACCCCTCCACTTT.

J is TRBJ2-1 and V is TRBV11-3, with D hard to call. Germline CDR1 is SGHNT and CDR2 is YENEEA. V gave up 5 bases and J gave up 9 bases, with 14 bases separating them. The CDR3 is 13 amino acids. CDR3 amino acids: CASSQSPSSEQFF. CDR3 nucleotide sequence: TGTGCCAGCAGCCAGTCCCCGAGTTCTGAGCAGTTCTTC.

This chain uses TRBV6-1 with TRBJ2-1; D might be TRBD2 (6 bases). Germline CDR1 is MNHNS and CDR2 is SASEGT. The CDR3 runs to 19 residues. The V gene lost 1 base and the J gene lost 0 bases, with 19 bases spanning the gap. CDR3 amino acids: CASSEVPGEGGVSYNEQFF. In DNA, the CDR3 is TGTGCCAGCAGTGAAGTCCCTGGTGAGGGCGGGGTCTCCTACAATGAGCAGTTCTTC.

This rearrangement joins TRBV20-1 to TRBJ1-2; 8 positions agree with TRBD1. Germline loops: CDR1 DFQATT, CDR2 SNEGSKA (reference sequence). V lost 3 bases and J lost 4; bases outside the gene matches: 4. The CDR3 totals 13 residues. CDR3 in amino acids: CSASGQGGYGYTF. CDR3 DNA: TGCAGTGCTAGTGGACAGGGAGGCTATGGCTACACCTTC.

This chain connects TRBV3-1 (or the pseudogene TRBV3-2) to TRBJ2-4, with 7 positions matching TRBD2. V gave up 3 bases and J gave up 5 bases; unmatched junction bases: 7. CDR1 and CDR2 (germline): LGHDT, YNNKEL (reference sequence). This CDR3 spans 15 amino acids. The CDR3 spells CASSQSGTKENIQYF. CDR3 DNA sequence: TGTGCCAGCAGCCAGTCCGGGACTAAAGAAAACATTCAGTACTTC.

This rearrangement joins TRBV4-1 to TRBJ2-7; D could derive from TRBD1 or TRBD2 (6 bases each). Between the trimmed V and J ends, which lost 4 bases and 4 bases, there was a span of 17 bases. Germline CDR1 reads MGHRA; CDR2 reads YSYEKL. The CDR3 consists of 15 residues. CDR3 sequence reads: CASSPSAGGGYEQYF. The CDR3 nucleotides are TGCGCCAGCAGCCCAAGCGCCGGAGGGGGGTACGAGCAGTACTTC.

The chain links TRBV20-1 to TRBJ2-7; D call uncertain. Trimming shortened V by 1 base and J by 3 bases, and 4 bases separated the two germline ends. Germline lookup yields CDR1 DFQATT and CDR2 SNEGSKA (reference sequence). CDR3 length equals 11 residues. The CDR3 protein is CSARGHYEQYF. CDR3 coding DNA: TGCAGTGCTAGAGGGCACTACGAGCAGTACTTC.

The genes are TRBV3-1 (or the pseudogene TRBV3-2) and TRBJ1-5; a weak D match, TRBD1 (5 bases). V lost 8 bases to trimming and J lost 0 bases, with 17 bases between them. CDR1 LGHDT and CDR2 YNNKEL come from the germline V gene (reference sequence). The CDR3 runs to 16 residues. The CDR3 reads CASSKGLGDSNQPQHF. CDR3 sequence (DNA): TGTGCCAGCTCCAAGGGGCTAGGGGATAGCAATCAGCCCCAGCATTTT.

The genes are TRBV27 and TRBJ2-4; D call uncertain. CDR1 MNHEY and CDR2 SMNVEV come from the germline V gene (reference sequence). V gave up 3 bases and J gave up 5 bases, with 11 bases separating them. This CDR3 has 14 amino acids. CDR3 bases: TGTGCCAGCAGTTTCAAAGGGCCAGAAAACATTCAGTACTTC. It is translated as CASSFKGPENIQYF.

The J gene is TRBJ1-4, the V gene TRBV29-1; the D gene is possibly TRBD1 (5 bases). Trimming left V 4 bases short and J 8 bases short, with 14 bases between. Germline V gene data show CDR1 as SQVTM and CDR2 as ANQGSEA. This CDR3 contains 13 residues. The CDR3 here is CSVGVREGEKLFF. DNA of the CDR3: TGCAGCGTTGGGGTCAGGGAGGGGGAAAAACTGTTTTTT. Full variable domain (outside the CDR3, taken from reference TRBV29-1 and TRBJ1-4): SAVISQKPSRDICQRGTSLTIQCQVDSQVTMMFWYRQQPGQSLTLIATANQGSEATYESGFVIDKFPISRPNLTFSTLTVSNMSPEDSSIYLCSVGVREGEKLFFGSGTQLSVL.

The chain couples TRBV27 to TRBJ2-1; D ambiguous. V was pared by 6 bases and J by 6 bases, with 15 bases between. The CDR3 length is 14 residues. Germline CDR1 MNHEY, CDR2 SMNVEV (reference sequence). The CDR3 reads CASSLYAAFNEQFF. The CDR3 DNA reads TGTGCCAGCAGCCTTTACGCGGCTTTCAATGAGCAGTTCTTC.

The rearrangement links TRBV18 to TRBJ2-7; D may be TRBD1 or TRBD2 (5 bases each). This CDR3 has 16 residues. Trimming shortened V by 4 bases and J by 3 bases, and 19 bases separated the two germline ends. Germline-derived CDR1 and CDR2 are KGHSH and LQKENI. CDR3 residues: CASSQTRAAGNYEQYF. The CDR3 nucleotides are TGTGCCAGCTCACAAACGAGGGCCGCAGGGAACTACGAGCAGTACTTC.

The rearrangement links TRBV6-5 to TRBJ1-2; D ambiguous. CDR3 length equals 13 residues. Germline values: CDR1 MNHEY, CDR2 SVGAGI. V was shortened by 10 bases and J by 0 bases, with 12 bases between the two germline ends. The CDR3, as DNA: TGTGCCACCTCGAGAGGAGCTAACTATGGCTACACCTTC. It is translated as CATSRGANYGYTF.

This clone has a handful of counts. The J gene is TRBJ2-5, the V gene TRBV7-9; D is ambiguous. Trimming removed 5 bases at V and 1 base at J, with 17 bases between. CDR3 length equals 16 residues. Germline V gene sequence: CDR1 SEHNR, CDR2 FQNEAQ (reference sequence). Written as DNA, the CDR3 is TGTGCCAGCAGCCCCCCCGTCTTCCGAGGCCAAGAGACCCAGTACTTC. Its translation is CASSPPVFRGQETQYF.

The chain carries TRBV28 and TRBJ1-3; no reliable D call. CDR3 length: 13 residues. The V end lost 7 bases, the J end lost 3 bases, and 10 bases lay between the germline ends. Germline values: CDR1 MDHEN, CDR2 SYDVKM. CDR3 nucleotides: TGTGCCAGCAAATTAGGGCTTGGAAACACCATATATTTT. Translation gives CASKLGLGNTIYF.

This clone was observed a single time. V and J are TRBV2 and TRBJ1-2; TRBD1 aligns across 8 bases. This CDR3 contains 15 residues. V was pared by 3 bases and J by 8 bases, with 11 bases of the junction left unmatched. In germline, CDR1 is SNHLY, CDR2 FYNNEI. CDR3 amino acids: CASSDQRQGALGYTF. CDR3 sequence (DNA): TGTGCCAGCAGTGATCAAAGGCAGGGGGCGTTGGGCTACACCTTC.

V and J are TRBV2 and TRBJ1-2, with D tentatively TRBD1 (5 bases). Per germline, CDR1 SNHLY and CDR2 FYNNEI. V was trimmed by 3 bases and J by 8 bases, leaving 13 bases between them. The CDR3 totals 13 residues. CDR3 sequence (DNA): TGTGCCAGCAGTGAGGGACGACGGCTAGGCTACACCTTC. Its translation is CASSEGRRLGYTF.

The chain carries TRBV20-1 and TRBJ2-2; TRBD2 aligns across 9 bases. The CDR3 sequence is 14 residues long. Germline CDR1 reads DFQATT; CDR2 reads SNEGSKA (reference sequence). Trimming took 3 bases from V and 2 from J; bases not matched to a gene: 1. CDR3 in amino acids: CSASSGGNTGELFF. The CDR3, as DNA: TGCAGTGCTAGTAGCGGGGGCAACACCGGGGAGCTGTTTTTT.

The chain carries TRBV28 and TRBJ2-2, with 7 nucleotides matching TRBD1. The CDR3 runs 15 residues. The junction had 0 bases not matched to a gene; V was cut back by 2 bases and J by 0 bases. Germline values: CDR1 MDHEN, CDR2 SYDVKM. The CDR3 reads CASSLGTANTGELFF. The CDR3 nucleotides read TGTGCCAGCAGTTTAGGGACAGCGAACACCGGGGAGCTGTTTTTT.

The chain recombines TRBV6-2 or TRBV6-3 with TRBJ2-2, with 10 bases aligning to TRBD2. CDR3 length: 18 amino acids. Germline CDR1 is MNHEY and CDR2 is SVGEGT. V lost 4 bases, J lost 5 bases, and 13 bases stayed unmatched. The chain's CDR3 is CASSFGTSGALGTGELFF. The CDR3 DNA sequence: TGTGCCAGCAGTTTTGGCACTAGCGGGGCCCTGGGGACCGGGGAGCTGTTTTTT.